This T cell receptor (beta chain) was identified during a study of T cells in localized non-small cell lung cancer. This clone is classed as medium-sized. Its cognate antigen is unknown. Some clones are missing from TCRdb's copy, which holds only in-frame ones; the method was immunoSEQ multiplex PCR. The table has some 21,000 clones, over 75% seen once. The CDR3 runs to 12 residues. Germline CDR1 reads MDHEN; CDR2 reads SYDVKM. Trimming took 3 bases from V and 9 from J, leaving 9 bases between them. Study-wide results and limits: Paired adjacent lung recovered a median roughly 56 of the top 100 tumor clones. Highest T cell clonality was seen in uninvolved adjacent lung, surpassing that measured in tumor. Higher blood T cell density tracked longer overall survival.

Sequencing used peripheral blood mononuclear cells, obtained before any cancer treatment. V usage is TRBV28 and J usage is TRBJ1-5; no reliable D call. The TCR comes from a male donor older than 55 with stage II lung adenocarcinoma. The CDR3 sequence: CASSLLRGPQHF. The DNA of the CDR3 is TGTGCCAGCAGTTTGCTCCGAGGGCCCCAGCATTTT.